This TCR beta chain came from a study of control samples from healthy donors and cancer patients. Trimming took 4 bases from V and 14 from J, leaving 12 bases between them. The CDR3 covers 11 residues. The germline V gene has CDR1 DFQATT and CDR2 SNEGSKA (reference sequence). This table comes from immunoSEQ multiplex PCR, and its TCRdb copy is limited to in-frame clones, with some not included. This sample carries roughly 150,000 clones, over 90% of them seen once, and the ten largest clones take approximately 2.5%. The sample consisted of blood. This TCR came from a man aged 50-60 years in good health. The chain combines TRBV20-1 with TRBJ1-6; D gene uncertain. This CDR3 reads CSATGSSALHF. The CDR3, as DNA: TGCAGTGCTACCGGGTCGTCCGCCCTCCACTTT.